These 27 T cell receptor beta chains came from one sample sequenced in a study of T cells in Graves' hyperthyroidism and ophthalmopathy. RNA transcripts were the template for amplifying TCR beta CDR3 regions. HTBI primers drove first-round RT-PCR of the TCR CDR3. Using its own MiXCR run on the multiplex PCR reads, TCRdb lists one record per CDR3 protein. The sample shows around 200,000 distinct CDR3 sequences, approximately 16% of them seen only once. The source material was blood. All receptors come from a man aged 35-49 years with Graves' hyperthyroidism.

This chain links TRBV28 with TRBJ1-1; TRBD1 might be the D (6 bases). The V and J ends lost 7 bases and 7 bases respectively, with 19 bases between them. The CDR3 runs to 14 residues. From germline, CDR1 is MDHEN and CDR2 SYDVKM. This CDR3 is CASTLTQGNDEAFF. The DNA of the CDR3 is TGTGCCAGCACCCTCACCCAGGGGAACGATGAAGCTTTCTTT.

The chain employs TRBV20-1 and TRBJ2-3; D ambiguous. This CDR3 has 13 residues. The V end lost 4 bases, the J end lost 4 bases, and 12 bases lay between the germline ends. Germline values: CDR1 DFQATT, CDR2 SNEGSKA (reference sequence). CDR3 bases: TGCAGTGCTACAGAGTCTCTAGCAGATACGCAGTATTTT. This gives the protein CSATESLADTQYF.

This clonotype was counted at least ten times. This chain joins TRBV11-2 and TRBJ2-5; 7 nucleotides line up with TRBD1. The V gene end was trimmed by 2 bases and the J gene end by 4 bases; junction bases not matched to a gene: 13. This CDR3 is built from 17 residues. Germline V gene sequence: CDR1 SGHAT, CDR2 FQNNGV. CDR3 loop: CASSLSVTRTGRETQYF. The CDR3 region has the DNA TGTGCCAGCAGCTTATCCGTAACGCGGACAGGACGAGAGACCCAGTACTTC.

This clonotype showed up many times. The V call is TRBV20-1, the J call TRBJ2-5; 9 nucleotides align to TRBD2. Germline values: CDR1 DFQATT, CDR2 SNEGSKA (reference sequence). CDR3 size: 13 residues. V dropped 5 bases and J dropped 5; count of bases not matched to a gene: 6. DNA for the CDR3: TGCAGTGCTCCGGCCGGGACTAGCGAGACCCAGTACTTC. Translated: CSAPAGTSETQYF.

This clonotype showed up many times. The rearrangement uses TRBV3-1 and TRBJ2-5; D unclear. CDR1 and CDR2 from the germline V gene are LGHDT and YNNKEL (reference sequence). This CDR3 contains 11 residues. V dropped 7 bases and J dropped 5 bases, with 8 bases sitting between them. CDR3: CASTRMETQYF. In nucleotides, the CDR3 is TGTGCCAGCACAAGAATGGAGACCCAGTACTTC.

The chain is built from TRBV9 and TRBJ2-3; D possibly matches TRBD1 or TRBD2 (6 bases each). CDR3 length: 11 residues. The V end was cut by 7 bases, the J end by 5 bases, with 8 bases between. Germline V gene lookup returns CDR1 SGDLS and CDR2 YYNGEE. DNA of the CDR3: TGTGCCAGCGGGGGGCAAGATACGCAGTATTTT. Its protein is CASGGQDTQYF.

The table lists this clonotype with a few counts. The chain uses TRBV6-1 and TRBJ2-2; a weak D match, TRBD2 (7 bases). CDR1 is MNHNS, CDR2 SASEGT, per germline. The CDR3 length is 16 residues. V lost 6 bases and J lost 0, with 14 bases in between. DNA of the CDR3: TGTGCCAGCAGGGGGGCTAGCGGCTCGAACACCGGGGAGCTGTTTTTT. It encodes CASRGASGSNTGELFF.

This clonotype has ten or more counts. The chain combines TRBV18 with TRBJ2-3, with unresolved D. The germline V and J ends were trimmed by 5 bases and 2 bases, with 8 bases remaining between them. Germline V gene sequence: CDR1 KGHSH, CDR2 LQKENI. CDR3 length: 13 residues. CDR3 sequence reads: CASSGPHTDTQYF. Written as DNA, the CDR3 is TGTGCCAGCTCAGGACCACACACAGATACGCAGTATTTT.

V is TRBV24-1 and J is TRBJ1-2; 7 bases agree with TRBD1. Germline assignment: CDR1 KGHDR and CDR2 SFDVKD. V lost 4 bases, J lost 4 bases, and 8 bases stayed unmatched. This CDR3 comprises 15 residues. The CDR3 sequence: CATSDGTALGYGYTF. In DNA form, the CDR3 reads TGTGCCACCAGTGACGGGACAGCACTAGGCTATGGCTACACCTTC.

This clonotype was observed many times. The V gene is TRBV7-9, the J gene TRBJ1-1; no clear D. V was cut by 1 base and J by 1 base, with 10 bases left in between. This CDR3 has 15 amino acids. From germline, CDR1 is SEHNR and CDR2 FQNEAQ (reference sequence). The CDR3 sequence: CASSLGTQRNTEAFF. The CDR3 DNA is TGTGCCAGCAGCTTAGGGACCCAGCGGAACACTGAAGCTTTCTTT. Full variable domain (missing parts from reference TRBV7-9 and TRBJ1-1): DTGVSQNPRHKITKRGQNVTFRCDPISEHNRLYWYRQTLGQGPEFLTYFQNEAQLEKSRLLSDRFSAERPKGSFSTLEIQRTEQGDSAMYLCASSLGTQRNTEAFFGQGTRLTVV.

This clonotype was detected ten times or more. V and J are TRBV20-1 and TRBJ1-5; 7 bases fit TRBD1. The CDR3 runs 15 residues. The ends lost 6 bases at V and 3 bases at J; junction bases unmatched: 11. From germline, CDR1 is DFQATT and CDR2 SNEGSKA (reference sequence). This CDR3 reads CSAPVEGANNQPQHF. In DNA form, the CDR3 reads TGCAGTGCCCCGGTGGAGGGGGCGAACAATCAGCCCCAGCATTTT.

This clonotype was counted at least ten times. The chain employs TRBV12-3 or TRBV12-4 and TRBJ2-7; 9 bases agree with TRBD2. The CDR3 loop spans 14 amino acids. V was clipped by 0 bases and J by 8 bases; unmatched bases: 5. CDR3 nucleotide sequence: TGTGCCAGCAGTTTAGCCGAGTCTAGCGGGAAGCAGTACTTC. It encodes CASSLAESSGKQYF.

This clonotype was picked up many times. This rearrangement joins TRBV7-3 to TRBJ2-1; TRBD2 matches 7 bases. The trim removed 2 bases at V and 6 bases at J, leaving 4 bases unmatched. The CDR3 length is 14 residues. CDR1 and CDR2 from the germline V gene are SGHTA and FQGTGA. Here the CDR3 DNA reads TGTGCCAGCAGCTTAGTGGGGGGGACCAATGAGCAGTTCTTC. It yields the protein CASSLVGGTNEQFF. Full variable domain (missing parts from reference TRBV7-3 and TRBJ2-1): GAGVSQTPSNKVTEKGKYVELRCDPISGHTALYWYRQSLGQGPEFLIYFQGTGAADDSGLPNDRFFAVRPEGSVSTLKIQRTERGDSAVYLCASSLVGGTNEQFFGPGTRLTVL.

This clonotype has ten or more counts. This sequence joins TRBV7-9 and TRBJ2-7, with D possibly matching TRBD1 (6 bases). Germline CDR1 reads SEHNR; CDR2 reads FQNEAQ (reference sequence). The length of the CDR3 is 17 residues. Trimming removed 5 bases from V and 1 base from J, with 21 bases in between. CDR3 sequence reads: CASSPIPRQVFSYEQYF. CDR3 nucleotide sequence: TGTGCCAGCAGCCCGATCCCCCGACAGGTATTTTCCTACGAGCAGTACTTC. Combining the CDR3 with reference TRBV7-9 and TRBJ2-7 gives the whole variable domain DTGVSQNPRHKITKRGQNVTFRCDPISEHNRLYWYRQTLGQGPEFLTYFQNEAQLEKSRLLSDRFSAERPKGSFSTLEIQRTEQGDSAMYLCASSPIPRQVFSYEQYFGPGTRLTVT.

A few counts support this clonotype. V gene TRBV6-5 combines with J gene TRBJ2-5, with 11 positions matching TRBD1. V lost 0 bases to trimming and J lost 3 bases; unmatched junction nucleotides: 15. From germline, CDR1 is MNHEY and CDR2 SVGAGI. This CDR3 is built from 20 residues. This CDR3 reads CASSYSWDRGVTKLEETQYF. In DNA, the CDR3 is TGTGCCAGCAGTTACTCATGGGACAGGGGGGTTACGAAGCTAGAAGAGACCCAGTACTTC.

The rearrangement joins TRBV5-1 to TRBJ2-6; the match to TRBD1 covers 9 bases. This CDR3 has 17 residues. Germline CDR1 is SGHRS and CDR2 is YFSETQ. Germline trimming cut 3 bases from V and 0 bases from J; bases unmatched to any gene: 4. The CDR3 DNA reads TGCGCCAGCAGCTGGGACAGGGTTAGCTCTGGGGCCAACGTCCTGACTTTC. It yields the protein CASSWDRVSSGANVLTF.

This clonotype has a count of ten or more. In nucleotides, the CDR3 is TGTGCCAGCAGCCCGGGGACATCGAACACTGAAGCTTTCTTT. It codes for CASSPGTSNTEAFF. This rearrangement joins TRBV3-1 to TRBJ1-1, with a weak D call TRBD1 (6 bases). Germline values: CDR1 LGHDT, CDR2 YNNKEL (reference sequence). Between the trimmed V and J ends, which lost 4 bases and 1 base, there was a span of 10 bases. CDR3 length: 14 amino acids.

This clonotype was seen ten or more times. The chain links TRBV2 to TRBJ1-1; D ambiguous. Germline CDR1 is SNHLY and CDR2 is FYNNEI. V was pared by 3 bases and J by 1 base, with 6 bases between. CDR3 length equals 13 residues. DNA for the CDR3: TGTGCCAGCAGTGATGAGAGGAACACTGAAGCTTTCTTT. Translated, it gives CASSDERNTEAFF.

There are a few counts of this clonotype. Compared with germline, one end of the junction differs, possibly owing to a read error. The V and J genes are TRBV12-3 or TRBV12-4 and TRBJ2-1; 12 nucleotides align to TRBD2. The CDR3 runs 15 residues. The CDR3 sequence: CASSLAGGLEHEQFF. In DNA form, the CDR3 reads TGTGCCAGCAGTCTAGCGGGAGGGCTCGAGCATGAGCAGTTCTTC.

The chain employs TRBV7-2 and TRBJ2-3; TRBD2 matches at 11 bases. CDR3 length equals 15 residues. Germline-derived CDR1 and CDR2 are SGHTA and FQGNSA. The trim removed 1 base at V and 5 bases at J, leaving 2 bases unmatched. The CDR3 DNA reads as TGTGCCAGCAGCTTAGGACTAGCGGGGATAGATACGCAGTATTTT. This translates into CASSLGLAGIDTQYF. Looking up the rest from reference TRBV7-2 and TRBJ2-3 gives the full variable domain: GAGVSQSPSNKVTEKGKDVELRCDPISGHTALYWYRQSLGQGLEFLIYFQGNSAPDKSGLPSDRFSAERTGGSVSTLTIQRTQQEDSAVYLCASSLGLAGIDTQYFGPGTRLTVL.

The chain uses TRBV6-1 and TRBJ2-1, with 9 nucleotides matching TRBD2. The junction had 6 bases not matched to a gene; V was cut back by 7 bases and J by 2 bases. The germline CDR1 and CDR2 sequences are MNHNS and SASEGT. The length of the CDR3 is 15 residues. The CDR3 DNA reads as TGTGCCAGCACTCGCGGGGGGGCCACCTACAATGAGCAGTTCTTC. It codes for CASTRGGATYNEQFF.

This clonotype was seen ten or more times. The rearrangement uses TRBV7-9 and TRBJ2-7, with no clear D. V lost 4 bases and J 6 bases, leaving 10 bases between the germline ends. The CDR3 is 12 amino acids. Germline V CDR1 and CDR2: SEHNR, FQNEAQ (reference sequence). CDR3 residues: CASSWESAEQYF. The CDR3 DNA sequence: TGTGCCAGCAGCTGGGAATCGGCCGAGCAGTACTTC.

This clonotype occurred many times. This chain joins TRBV15 and TRBJ1-5; TRBD1 matches 10 bases. The CDR3 is 15 amino acids. Looked up from germline, CDR1 is LNHNV and CDR2 is YYDKDF (reference sequence). Trimming removed 1 base from V and 7 bases from J; junction bases left unmatched: 4. The CDR3: CATSRGTGGMQPQHF. As DNA, the CDR3 is TGTGCCACCAGCAGAGGGACAGGGGGGATGCAGCCCCAGCATTTT. The whole variable domain, filled in from reference TRBV15 and TRBJ1-5, reads DAMVIQNPRYQVTQFGKPVTLSCSQTLNHNVMYWYQQKSSQAPKLLFHYYDKDFNNEADTPDNFQSRRPNTSFCFLDIRSPGLGDTAMYLCATSRGTGGMQPQHFGDGTRLSIL.

This clonotype was detected many times. This sequence joins TRBV19 and TRBJ1-2; weak D call: TRBD1 (5 bases). V gave up 7 bases and J gave up 5 bases, with 20 bases separating them. The CDR3 has 15 residues. Looked up from germline, CDR1 is LNHDA and CDR2 is SQIVND (reference sequence). This CDR3 is CASTDRNGGGYGYTF. Here the CDR3 DNA reads TGTGCCAGTACCGATAGGAACGGCGGGGGGTATGGCTACACCTTC.

This clonotype occurred many times. This chain links TRBV7-2 with TRBJ2-5; 11 bases match TRBD2. CDR1 SGHTA and CDR2 FQGNSA come from the germline V gene. CDR3 size: 15 residues. The V gene end was trimmed by 3 bases and the J gene end by 9 bases; junction bases not matched to a gene: 9. CDR3 DNA sequence: TGTGCCAGCAGCTTCGGACTAGCGGGCCAGGGGGCCCAGTACTTC. Translated: CASSFGLAGQGAQYF.

The rearrangement joins TRBV30 to TRBJ1-2; a possible D gene is TRBD1 (5 bases). The germline V gene encodes CDR1 GTSNPN and CDR2 SVGIG (reference sequence). Trimming removed 0 bases from V and 9 bases from J, with 11 bases in between. This CDR3 has 12 residues. As DNA, the CDR3 is TGTGCCTGGAGTGTAGGGGCGCCCAGCTACACCTTC. Translation: CAWSVGAPSYTF.

In its sample, this clonotype was seen many times. The rearrangement joins TRBV10-3 to TRBJ2-7; 9 bases line up with TRBD1. V lost 8 bases to trimming and J lost 6 bases; unmatched junction nucleotides: 5. This CDR3 spans 12 amino acids. CDR1 and CDR2 from the germline V gene are ENHRY and SYGVKD. The CDR3 loop is CAISRDRAEQYF. In DNA form, the CDR3 reads TGTGCCATCTCCCGGGACAGGGCCGAGCAGTACTTC.